This is a list of T cell receptor beta chains from one sample in a study of blood T cells in healthy people across ages. From the 5' RACE reads, TCRdb called clonotypes with MiXCR, one entry per CDR3 protein. Of about 1 million distinct CDR3 sequences in the sample, 35% to 50% were seen once. Sample: blood. All receptors derive from a woman aged 60-75 years in good health. Both conserved end residues are part of each CDR3. D genes are given only for firm matches. Expanded clones are given a class, and other clones once, few, many or no size at all.

.	TRBV20-1	TRBJ2-1	.	TGCAGTGCTAGAGATTACAACTCCTACAATGAGCAGTTCTTC	CSARDYNSYNEQFF
.	TRBV5-1	TRBJ2-3	.	TGCGCCAGCACCCGCGGGGGCGGGAGCATAGATACGCAGTATTTT	CASTRGGGSIDTQYF
.	TRBV6-2/TRBV6-3	TRBJ2-2	once	TGTGCCAGTCAGCAGGATGGCACCGGGGAGCTGTTTTTT	CASQQDGTGELFF
.	TRBV2	TRBJ1-5	.	TGTGCCGGCAGTCAGATCAGGGATCAGCCCCAGCATTTT	CAGSQIRDQPQHF
TRBD2	TRBV15	TRBJ2-1	.	TGTGCCACCAGCAGAGTACGGGGACTAGCGGGAGGGCCGGTCGATGAGCAGTTCTTC	CATSRVRGLAGGPVDEQFF
TRBD1	TRBV6-5	TRBJ2-7	.	TGTGCCAGCAGACGTCCGGGACAGGGTTCCTACGAGCAGTACTTC	CASRRPGQGSYEQYF
.	TRBV20-1	TRBJ1-5	.	TGCAGTGCTAGGCTAGACTCCTCGAGGTTGGGGCCCCAGCATTTT	CSARLDSSRLGPQHF
.	TRBV4-1	TRBJ2-5	.	TGCGCCAGCAGCCTCACCCGCCTGGAGACCCAGTACTTC	CASSLTRLETQYF
.	TRBV7-9	TRBJ1-1	.	TGTGCCAGCAGCTTAGCTGGGGGGCTGAACACTGAAGCTTTCTTT	CASSLAGGLNTEAFF
.	TRBV20-1	TRBJ1-2	few	TGCAGTGCTACAGAAAGTAACTATGGCTACACCTTC	CSATESNYGYTF
TRBD2	TRBV30	TRBJ2-1	few	TGTGCCTGTACTAGCGGGAGGGCTGATGAGCAGTTCTTC	CACTSGRADEQFF
TRBD2	TRBV10-3	TRBJ2-3	few	TGTGCCAGCACCCCCGGGACTAGCGGGAGTGGGGAGGCAGATACGCAGTATTTT	CASTPGTSGSGEADTQYF
.	TRBV12-3/TRBV12-4	TRBJ2-3	.	TGTGCCGGCAGATACAGATCGAGCGCAGATACGCAGTATTTT	CAGRYRSSADTQYF
TRBD2	TRBV11-2	TRBJ2-3	few	TGTGCCAGCAGCTTAGCGGTGACTAGCGGGAGAAGAGATACGCAGTATTTT	CASSLAVTSGRRDTQYF
.	TRBV10-3	TRBJ2-2	few	TGTGCCATCAGTGAGTCCTTCAACACCGGGGAGCTGTTTTTT	CAISESFNTGELFF
TRBD1	TRBV9	TRBJ1-2	.	TGTGCCAGCAGCGTAGACCCGGGACAGGTTAACTATGGCTACACCTTC	CASSVDPGQVNYGYTF
.	TRBV10-3	TRBJ1-1	.	TGTGCCATCAGTGAGGCCCCGACAGGAGCAATGAACACTGAAGCTTTCTTT	CAISEAPTGAMNTEAFF
.	TRBV20-1	TRBJ2-3	.	TGCAGTGCTCCCTGGCGGACCAGCACAGATACGCAGTATTTT	CSAPWRTSTDTQYF
.	TRBV28	TRBJ2-3	once	TGTGCCAGCAGGGAGGGGGGCCGGGTTAGCACAGATACGCAGTATTTT	CASREGGRVSTDTQYF
.	TRBV6-2/TRBV6-3	TRBJ1-5	.	TGTGCCAGCACCCCACACGACGGAACAGGGTGGCAGCCCCAGCATTTT	CASTPHDGTGWQPQHF
.	TRBV2	TRBJ2-3	.	TGTGCCAGCCAGCTGAACCCTAGCACAGATACGCAGTATTTT	CASQLNPSTDTQYF
.	TRBV20-1	TRBJ2-7	many	TGCAGTGCTAGAGAGCCCCCCGGGAGAAAAGGGACCCGGGGGAGTGACGAGCAGTACTTC	CSAREPPGRKGTRGSDEQYF
TRBD1	TRBV30	TRBJ1-5	.	TGTGCCTGGAGTACAGGGGGCGGCAATAGCAATCAGCCCCAGCATTTT	CAWSTGGGNSNQPQHF
TRBD2	TRBV27	TRBJ2-1	.	TGTGCCAGCATGGGGAGATCGACTAGCGGACTGGGGAATGAGCAGTTCTTC	CASMGRSTSGLGNEQFF
.	TRBV27	TRBJ2-7	.	TGTGCCAGCAGTTTATTAGGAGAACGGCCCTCCTACGAGCAGTACTTC	CASSLLGERPSYEQYF
TRBD2	TRBV10-3	TRBJ2-1	.	TGTGCCATCAGGGATGGGACTACCCGCCCCTATGAGCAGTTCTTC	CAIRDGTTRPYEQFF
.	TRBV7-7	TRBJ2-7	.	TGTGCCAGCAGCTTTGACCCAACTAGTAGACACCCTTACGAGCAGTACTTC	CASSFDPTSRHPYEQYF
.	TRBV29-1	TRBJ2-7	.	TGCAGCGTTGAAGGTTGGGGGCAGGGGCGTTACGAGCAGTACTTC	CSVEGWGQGRYEQYF
TRBD1	TRBV12-3/TRBV12-4	TRBJ1-5	.	TGTGCCAGCAGCCCTTACCTGGGACAGATGGGCAATCAGCCCCAGCATTTT	CASSPYLGQMGNQPQHF
TRBD1	TRBV12-3/TRBV12-4	TRBJ2-1	few	TGTGCCAGCAGTTTTCGCAGGCGACCAACTGGACAGGACTCCTACAATGAGCAGTTCTTC	CASSFRRRPTGQDSYNEQFF
.	TRBV5-1	TRBJ1-2	.	TGCGCCAGCAGCTTACAGAATAACTATGGCTACACCTTC	CASSLQNNYGYTF
.	TRBV11-2	TRBJ2-5	few	TGTGCCAGCAGCTTCGGGGATGAGACCCAGTACTTC	CASSFGDETQYF
.	TRBV7-9	TRBJ1-1	.	TGTGCCAGCAGTGCTGGGCTCGCAGCTTTCTTT	CASSAGLAAFF
TRBD2	TRBV7-7	TRBJ2-5	.	TGTGCCAGCAGCTTACGAATGGGACTAGCGCGAGAGACCCAGTACTTC	CASSLRMGLARETQYF
.	TRBV12-5	TRBJ1-1	.	TGTGCTAGTGGTTTGAGGGGAACTGAAGCTTTCTTT	CASGLRGTEAFF
TRBD2	TRBV2	TRBJ2-5	.	TGTGCCAGCACCCAGGATCCGGGACTAGCGATTCAAGAGACCCAGTACTTC	CASTQDPGLAIQETQYF
.	TRBV12-3/TRBV12-4	TRBJ2-1	few	TGTGCCAGCAGTTTAGAAGCGGCTAACAATGAGCAGTTCTTC	CASSLEAANNEQFF
TRBD1	TRBV27	TRBJ2-7	.	TGCGCCAGCAGGAAGGGGACAGGGGGCGACGAGCAGTACTTC	CASRKGTGGDEQYF
.	TRBV4-2	TRBJ2-1	.	TGTGCCAGCAGTCAGGAATGGCGGGTTTACAATGAGCAGTTCTTC	CASSQEWRVYNEQFF
.	TRBV5-1	TRBJ2-7	many	TGCGCCAGCAGCCCGGGGAACCGAAACGAGCAGTACTTC	CASSPGNRNEQYF
.	TRBV6-5	TRBJ1-2	few	TGTGCCGGCAGTTACGAGGGGCGCGATGGCTACACCTTC	CAGSYEGRDGYTF
.	TRBV27	TRBJ2-4	.	TGTGCCAGCAGTAGTATTGGGGGAGCCAAAAACATTCAGTACTTC	CASSSIGGAKNIQYF
.	TRBV7-2	TRBJ1-5	.	TGTGCCAGCAGCTTGAGGGTCCAGGGTTGGGACAATCAGCCCCAGCATTTT	CASSLRVQGWDNQPQHF
TRBD1	TRBV24-1	TRBJ2-3	.	TGTGCCACCAGTGACGCACAGGGGGAGGAGAGAGATACGCAGTATTTT	CATSDAQGEERDTQYF
TRBD2	TRBV7-6	TRBJ2-7	.	TGTGCCAGCAGCTTAGCCTTCGGACTAGGGACCTACGAGCAGTACTTC	CASSLAFGLGTYEQYF
TRBD2	TRBV7-8	TRBJ2-5	.	TGTGCCAGCAGCTTAGCGTGGCGGGAGCCCCTCCAAGAGACCCAGTACTTC	CASSLAWREPLQETQYF
.	TRBV28	TRBJ2-7	.	TGTGCCAGCAGAAAAACAGGGTCCGCCTACGAGCAGTACTTC	CASRKTGSAYEQYF
.	TRBV29-1	TRBJ2-3	.	TGCAGCGTTGAAGAGGGTAGGGTGAGGGATACGCAGTATTTT	CSVEEGRVRDTQYF
.	TRBV12-3/TRBV12-4	TRBJ2-4	.	TGTGCCAGCAGCCCCCAGACACTAGCCAAAAACATTCAGTACTTC	CASSPQTLAKNIQYF
.	TRBV2	TRBJ2-5	.	TGTGCCAGCAGTGAAGGGGCGGTGGAAGAGACCCAGTACTTC	CASSEGAVEETQYF
.	TRBV2	TRBJ2-7	few	TGTGCCAGCAGTGACAGGGTTGGCTCCTACGAGCAGTACTTC	CASSDRVGSYEQYF
TRBD1	TRBV29-1	TRBJ1-1	.	TGCAGCGTAGCGGGGCGACAGGGGAAGGGCACTGAAGCTTTCTTT	CSVAGRQGKGTEAFF
.	TRBV7-9	TRBJ1-6	.	TGTGCCAGCAGCTCCCCGGGGAGGAATTCACCCCTCCACTTT	CASSSPGRNSPLHF
TRBD1	TRBV14	TRBJ2-7	.	TGTGCCAGCAGCCCGGGACAGGGGGTTGTTGGCTACGAGCAGTACTTC	CASSPGQGVVGYEQYF
TRBD2	TRBV11-2	TRBJ2-5	.	TGTGCCAGCAGCTTAGATCGGGGGTCGGCTAGCGGGAGGCAGTACTTC	CASSLDRGSASGRQYF